The rows below give T cell receptor beta chains drawn from one sample of a study of blood T cell repertoires in COVID-19. Data came from immunoSEQ multiplex PCR; TCRdb stores just in-frame clones and leaves some out. Seen here are some 52,000 clones, roughly nine tenths observed once, and the top ten hold around 5.1%. Sample: peripheral blood. The receptors were gathered from a man in his 60s with active COVID-19. Both conserved end residues are part of each CDR3. Fields, in order: D gene, J gene, V gene, clone size, CDR3 protein, CDR3 DNA. D genes are given only for firm matches. Clone size is shown for a subset of rows, as once, few, many or a class of expanded clone.

d_call: -; j_call: TRBJ1-3; v_call: TRBV10-3; clone_size: -; cdr3_aa: CAIRAGAGNTIYF; cdr3_nt: TGTGCCATCAGGGCAGGGGCGGGAAACACCATATATTTT
d_call: TRBD1; j_call: TRBJ2-7; v_call: TRBV5-4; clone_size: few; cdr3_aa: CASSLGYAGTVSYEQYF; cdr3_nt: TGTGCCAGCAGCTTGGGATACGCCGGGACAGTTTCCTACGAGCAGTACTTC
d_call: -; j_call: TRBJ2-3; v_call: TRBV28; clone_size: -; cdr3_aa: CASSSWTSTDTQYF; cdr3_nt: TGTGCCAGCAGTTCTTGGACTAGCACAGATACGCAGTATTTT
d_call: TRBD2; j_call: TRBJ2-1; v_call: TRBV7-3; clone_size: -; cdr3_aa: CASSLQAGVSNEQFF; cdr3_nt: TGTGCCAGCAGCTTACAAGCGGGAGTATCCAATGAGCAGTTCTTC
d_call: TRBD2; j_call: TRBJ2-1; v_call: TRBV19; clone_size: -; cdr3_aa: CASSMSTGRPYNEQFF; cdr3_nt: TGTGCCAGTAGTATGTCGACCGGGAGGCCTTACAATGAGCAGTTCTTC
d_call: TRBD1; j_call: TRBJ2-2; v_call: TRBV7-9; clone_size: -; cdr3_aa: CASSHGQGVVTGELFF; cdr3_nt: TGTGCCAGCAGCCATGGACAGGGAGTGGTCACCGGGGAGCTGTTTTTT
d_call: TRBD1; j_call: TRBJ1-1; v_call: TRBV6-2/TRBV6-3; clone_size: -; cdr3_aa: CASSPVTGDMNTEAFF; cdr3_nt: TGTGCCAGCAGTCCAGTGACAGGGGACATGAACACTGAAGCTTTCTTT
d_call: -; j_call: TRBJ1-4; v_call: TRBV6-5; clone_size: once; cdr3_aa: CASSRTGKDNLFF; cdr3_nt: TGTGCCAGCAGCCGGACTGGGAAGGATAATCTGTTTTTT
d_call: TRBD2; j_call: TRBJ2-2; v_call: TRBV19; clone_size: -; cdr3_aa: CASNFLAGVRTGELFF; cdr3_nt: TGTGCCAGTAACTTTCTAGCGGGAGTGAGGACCGGGGAGCTGTTTTTT
d_call: -; j_call: TRBJ2-4; v_call: TRBV4-2; clone_size: once; cdr3_aa: CASSQGQGPNIQYF; cdr3_nt: TGTGCCAGCAGCCAAGGTCAGGGTCCAAACATTCAGTACTTC
d_call: TRBD1; j_call: TRBJ1-1; v_call: TRBV29-1; clone_size: -; cdr3_aa: CSASPGQGPNTEAFF; cdr3_nt: TGCAGCGCCTCCCCGGGACAGGGTCCGAACACTGAAGCTTTCTTT
d_call: TRBD1; j_call: TRBJ2-3; v_call: TRBV28; clone_size: -; cdr3_aa: CASSLGRKGGAETDTQYF; cdr3_nt: TGTGCCAGCAGTTTGGGGCGTAAAGGGGGCGCGGAGACAGATACGCAGTATTTT
d_call: -; j_call: TRBJ2-7; v_call: TRBV7-9; clone_size: once; cdr3_aa: CASSGDSRRGQYF; cdr3_nt: TGTGCCAGCAGCGGGGACTCCCGGAGGGGGCAGTACTTC
d_call: -; j_call: TRBJ2-3; v_call: TRBV21-1; clone_size: -; cdr3_aa: CASSKWSRDTQYF; cdr3_nt: TGTGCCAGCAGCAAATGGAGCAGAGATACGCAGTATTTT
d_call: -; j_call: TRBJ2-1; v_call: TRBV14; clone_size: -; cdr3_aa: CASSPVRLQKIGNEQFF; cdr3_nt: TGTGCCAGCAGCCCTGTGCGGTTACAAAAGATTGGGAATGAGCAGTTCTTC
d_call: TRBD2; j_call: TRBJ2-3; v_call: TRBV30; clone_size: -; cdr3_aa: CAWSVTGGDTQYF; cdr3_nt: TGTGCCTGGAGTGTAACGGGAGGTGATACGCAGTATTTT
d_call: TRBD2; j_call: TRBJ2-3; v_call: TRBV4-2; clone_size: -; cdr3_aa: CASSREREPPDTQYF; cdr3_nt: TGTGCCAGCAGCCGAGAGCGGGAGCCCCCAGATACGCAGTATTTT
d_call: TRBD1; j_call: TRBJ1-6; v_call: TRBV19; clone_size: -; cdr3_aa: CASRRQGGGSPLHF; cdr3_nt: TGTGCCAGTAGGAGACAGGGAGGTGGATCACCCCTCCACTTT
d_call: TRBD2; j_call: TRBJ2-1; v_call: TRBV6-2/TRBV6-3; clone_size: -; cdr3_aa: CASSFEISGVEGYNNEQFF; cdr3_nt: TGTGCCAGCAGTTTTGAGATTAGCGGGGTGGAGGGCTACAACAATGAGCAGTTCTTC
d_call: TRBD2; j_call: TRBJ2-7; v_call: TRBV25-1; clone_size: -; cdr3_aa: CASSEYSITSGLYEQYF; cdr3_nt: TGTGCCAGCAGTGAATACAGTATCACTAGCGGGCTCTACGAGCAGTACTTC
d_call: -; j_call: TRBJ2-7; v_call: TRBV6-1; clone_size: -; cdr3_aa: CASSENPSSYEQYF; cdr3_nt: TGTGCCAGCAGTGAAAATCCCTCCTCCTACGAGCAGTACTTC
d_call: TRBD2; j_call: TRBJ2-3; v_call: TRBV9; clone_size: -; cdr3_aa: CASSLAGGLNTQYF; cdr3_nt: TGTGCCAGCAGCCTAGCGGGAGGGCTGAATACGCAGTATTTT
d_call: TRBD1; j_call: TRBJ2-2; v_call: TRBV6-1; clone_size: -; cdr3_aa: CASSDGTDRPYTGELFF; cdr3_nt: TGTGCCAGCAGTGACGGGACAGATAGGCCCTACACCGGGGAGCTGTTTTTT
d_call: TRBD2; j_call: TRBJ2-1; v_call: TRBV6-6; clone_size: -; cdr3_aa: CASSPVTSGRLVRGYNEQFF; cdr3_nt: TGTGCCAGCAGCCCAGTTACTAGCGGGAGGCTAGTCCGGGGTTACAATGAGCAGTTCTTC
d_call: TRBD2; j_call: TRBJ2-7; v_call: TRBV2; clone_size: -; cdr3_aa: CASGGQREGRMHF; cdr3_nt: TGTGCCAGCGGTGGTCAGCGGGAGGGCCGGATGCACTTC
d_call: -; j_call: TRBJ2-2; v_call: TRBV5-5; clone_size: -; cdr3_aa: CASSLGTFTGELFF; cdr3_nt: TGTGCCAGCAGCTTGGGAACTTTCACCGGGGAGCTGTTTTTT
d_call: -; j_call: TRBJ2-2; v_call: TRBV7-9; clone_size: -; cdr3_aa: CASSLRRLNTGELFF; cdr3_nt: TGTGCCAGCAGCTTGAGGCGGCTGAACACCGGGGAGCTGTTTTTT
d_call: -; j_call: TRBJ1-1; v_call: TRBV12-3/TRBV12-4; clone_size: -; cdr3_aa: CASSLGQKDEAFF; cdr3_nt: TGTGCCAGCAGTTTAGGACAGAAAGATGAAGCTTTCTTT
d_call: TRBD1; j_call: TRBJ2-7; v_call: TRBV7-7; clone_size: -; cdr3_aa: CASSLGDRGPYEQYF; cdr3_nt: TGTGCTAGCAGCTTAGGGGACAGGGGACCCTACGAGCAGTACTTC
d_call: TRBD2; j_call: TRBJ2-5; v_call: TRBV6-5; clone_size: -; cdr3_aa: CASKGLAGKSQTQYF; cdr3_nt: TGTGCCAGCAAGGGACTAGCGGGAAAGTCCCAGACCCAGTACTTC
d_call: TRBD1; j_call: TRBJ2-1; v_call: TRBV18; clone_size: -; cdr3_aa: CASSTRTGPGEQFF; cdr3_nt: TGTGCCAGCTCAACTCGGACAGGGCCGGGTGAGCAGTTCTTC
d_call: -; j_call: TRBJ1-2; v_call: TRBV30; clone_size: -; cdr3_aa: CAWSVSQGGGYTF; cdr3_nt: TGTGCCTGGAGTGTTAGTCAGGGAGGCGGCTACACCTTC
d_call: -; j_call: TRBJ2-6; v_call: TRBV7-9; clone_size: -; cdr3_aa: CASSLGLGFGANVLTF; cdr3_nt: TGTGCCAGCAGCTTAGGTTTGGGCTTTGGGGCCAACGTCCTGACTTTC
d_call: -; j_call: TRBJ2-3; v_call: TRBV29-1; clone_size: -; cdr3_aa: CSVRPGVDTQYF; cdr3_nt: TGCAGCGTGCGGCCCGGGGTAGATACGCAGTATTTT
d_call: TRBD1; j_call: TRBJ1-1; v_call: TRBV7-6; clone_size: -; cdr3_aa: CASSPLWGQGEFEAFF; cdr3_nt: TGTGCCAGCAGCCCCCTGTGGGGACAGGGGGAATTTGAAGCTTTCTTT
d_call: TRBD2; j_call: TRBJ2-3; v_call: TRBV4-1; clone_size: -; cdr3_aa: CASSQGLLLAGFTDTQYF; cdr3_nt: TGCGCCAGCAGCCAAGGATTACTACTAGCGGGGTTCACAGATACGCAGTATTTT
d_call: -; j_call: TRBJ1-2; v_call: TRBV28; clone_size: -; cdr3_aa: CASRDQATPYGYTF; cdr3_nt: TGTGCCAGCAGGGATCAGGCCACCCCCTATGGCTACACCTTC
d_call: TRBD2; j_call: TRBJ2-1; v_call: TRBV14; clone_size: -; cdr3_aa: CASSPRVSGSYNEQFF; cdr3_nt: TGTGCCAGCAGCCCGCGCGTTAGCGGGAGCTACAATGAGCAGTTCTTC
d_call: TRBD1; j_call: TRBJ2-7; v_call: TRBV9; clone_size: -; cdr3_aa: CASSVGDRNYEQYF; cdr3_nt: TGTGCCAGCAGCGTAGGGGACAGGAACTACGAGCAGTACTTC
d_call: TRBD2; j_call: TRBJ2-7; v_call: TRBV18; clone_size: -; cdr3_aa: CASSASGRAGEQYF; cdr3_nt: TGTGCCAGCTCAGCTAGCGGGAGGGCCGGCGAGCAGTACTTC
d_call: TRBD2; j_call: TRBJ2-1; v_call: TRBV19; clone_size: once; cdr3_aa: CASSPGLAGRGHNEQFF; cdr3_nt: TGTGCCAGTAGTCCCGGACTAGCGGGGAGGGGCCACAATGAGCAGTTCTTC
d_call: -; j_call: TRBJ2-7; v_call: TRBV28; clone_size: -; cdr3_aa: CASSYPRAGIDEQYF; cdr3_nt: TGTGCCAGCAGTTACCCCAGGGCAGGGATAGACGAGCAGTACTTC
d_call: TRBD1; j_call: TRBJ1-6; v_call: TRBV19; clone_size: -; cdr3_aa: CASSKFGGQLGSPLHF; cdr3_nt: TGTGCCAGTAGTAAATTTGGGGGACAGCTCGGCTCACCCCTCCACTTT
d_call: TRBD2; j_call: TRBJ2-3; v_call: TRBV5-1; clone_size: -; cdr3_aa: CASSLTSGSRTDTQYF; cdr3_nt: TGCGCCAGCAGCCTAACTAGCGGGAGCCGCACAGATACGCAGTATTTT